This T cell receptor (beta chain) was obtained from a study of PD-1 blockade in mismatch repair-deficient tumors. Study outcomes and limitations: Rapid post-treatment expansion, then contraction, generally preceding radiologic response, marked tumor-resident clones.

Every patient had mismatch repair deficiency by PCR or immunohistochemistry. TCR sequencing covered a few patients who responded to pembrolizumab. Trimming took 0 bases from V and 4 from J; bases not matched to a gene: 0. Germline V lookup: CDR1 SGHVS, CDR2 FNYEAQ. CDR3 size: 13 residues. The repertoire was sequenced with immunoSEQ multiplex PCR; TCRdb's copy has only in-frame clones and lacks some. The table has about 79,000 clones, roughly 80% seen once; the top ten hold around 5.1%. This clone has only a few counts. What it recognizes is unknown. The sequences come from peripheral blood, collected 44 weeks after starting pembrolizumab. This receptor was identified in an adult with mismatch repair-deficient cancer. J is TRBJ2-7 and V is TRBV7-6, with 7 bases aligning to TRBD2. CDR3 sequence: CASSLAGGYEQYF. CDR3 coding DNA: TGTGCCAGCAGCTTAGCGGGAGGGTACGAGCAGTACTTC.